This TCR beta chain was sequenced in a study of T cell repertoires in cytomegalovirus infection (dated by TCRdb to between 2018 and 2021). Concerning the study at large: Donor HLA type was relevant to the analysis, because carriage of CMV infection together with the matching HLA type was indicated by public TCR beta signatures.

With respect to this clonotype: Its antigen specificity is not known. The junction departs from the called germline gene at one end, perhaps through a read error.

Broad study findings and their caveats: Cumulative frequency of public TCR beta family members discriminated carriers of CMV infection plus the relevant HLA type in this cohort and an independent approximately 370-donor cohort. In the ex vivo response, HLA-C-restricted CMV-specific TCR beta clonotypes were dominant, and in two of eight donors the single most frequent clonotype came from this HLA-C-restricted group.

Instrument used: Illumina HiSeq 1500. TCRdb's own reprocessing of the public reads used fastp at Q25 and MiXCR and kept productive beta chains. Each CDR3 protein appears once, grouped with its most common genes and DNA. This sample is represented by 350,000 to 500,000 distinct CDR3 sequences; roughly 30% of them were singletons. Of the sample, roughly 15% falls within the top ten clones. The receptor was isolated from a human donor in good health (CMV status not recorded). Some clones in this sample may be carry-over from other donors' samples. The sample consisted of PBMCs.

In nucleotide form, the sequence is TGTGACAGCAGCGAGGGACCGATCTATGGCTACACCTTC. Its protein reads: CDSSEGPIYGYTF. The chain couples TRBV9 to TRBJ1-2; a weak D assignment points to TRBD1 (5 bases agree). Counted from cysteine to phenylalanine, this CDR3 has 13 amino acids. The read is trimmed to its CDR3 DNA, 39 bases read in frame from base 1. Taken from the germline V gene, the CDR1 and CDR2 loops are SGDLS and YYNGEE. Where the CDR3 stops, the reference TRBV9 and TRBJ1-2 genes take over; the full variable domain is DSGVTQTPKHLITATGQRVTLRCSPRSGDLSVYWYQQSLDQGLQFLIQYYNGEERAKGNILERFSAQQFPDLHSELNLSSLELGDSALYFCDSSEGPIYGYTFGSGTRLTVV.